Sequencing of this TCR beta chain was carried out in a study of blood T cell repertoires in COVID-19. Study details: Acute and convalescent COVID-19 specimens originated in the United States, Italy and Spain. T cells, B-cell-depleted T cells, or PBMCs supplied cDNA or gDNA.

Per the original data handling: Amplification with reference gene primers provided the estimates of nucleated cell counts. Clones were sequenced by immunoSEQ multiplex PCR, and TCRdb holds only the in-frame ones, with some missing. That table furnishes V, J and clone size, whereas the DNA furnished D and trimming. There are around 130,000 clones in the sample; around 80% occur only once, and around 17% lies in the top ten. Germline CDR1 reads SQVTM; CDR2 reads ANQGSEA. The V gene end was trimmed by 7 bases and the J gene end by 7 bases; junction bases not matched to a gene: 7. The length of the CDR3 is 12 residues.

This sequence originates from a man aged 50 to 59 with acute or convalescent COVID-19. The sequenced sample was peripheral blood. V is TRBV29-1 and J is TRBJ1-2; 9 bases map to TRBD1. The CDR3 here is CSAQDRGAGYTF. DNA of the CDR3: TGCAGCGCACAGGACAGGGGTGCTGGCTACACCTTC.